The 3 T cell receptor beta chains given below trace back to one sample, sequenced in a study of blood T cells in healthy people across ages. A second PCR, run for roughly 7 to 12 cycles, used a sample-barcoded 5' primer plus a J-beta primer mix. TCRdb re-called the 5' RACE reads through MiXCR, storing one row per CDR3 protein. The sample yields 750,000 to 950,000 distinct CDR3 sequences, about 53% seen once. Sequencing was carried out using blood. These receptors originate from a man aged 80 or over in good health.

The rearrangement links TRBV12-3 or TRBV12-4 to TRBJ2-3, with D perhaps being TRBD1 or TRBD2 (5 bases each). Trimming took off 6 bases at V and 2 bases at J, with 15 bases between the two ends. The CDR3 length is 15 residues. CDR3 nucleotides: TGTGCCAGCAGCCCGCTAGAGGGGTACACAGATACGCAGTATTTT. Translating it yields CASSPLEGYTDTQYF.

The genes are TRBV11-3 and TRBJ2-1; tentative D call: TRBD1 (6 bases). In germline, CDR1 is SGHNT, CDR2 YENEEA. V dropped 5 bases and J dropped 9 bases, with 17 bases sitting between them. This CDR3 is built from 14 residues. The CDR3 DNA follows: TGTGCCAGCAGCCAACGTAGGGGGAACACTGAGCAGTTCTTC. Protein sequence: CASSQRRGNTEQFF. The variable domain in full, with the rest retrieved from reference TRBV11-3 and TRBJ2-1, is EAGVVQSPRYKIIEKKQPVAFWCNPISGHNTLYWYLQNLGQGPELLIRYENEEAVDDSQLPKDRFSAERLKGVDSTLKIQPAELGDSAVYLCASSQRRGNTEQFFGPGTRLTVL.

This clonotype was detected once. The chain couples TRBV12-3 or TRBV12-4 to TRBJ2-3; D call uncertain. This CDR3 is 13 amino acids long. The germline V and J ends were trimmed by 5 bases and 14 bases, with 20 bases remaining between them. The CDR3 sequence is CASSVVRDRYAYF. The CDR3 DNA reads as TGTGCCAGCAGTGTAGTTAGGGATAGATACGCGTATTTT.